This T cell receptor beta chain was documented in a study of Ad26.COV2.S vaccination and SARS-CoV-2 variants. Across the whole study: Once or twice, 56 days apart, Ad26.COV2.S was delivered intramuscularly. Study results and caveats: Vaccinees showed greater spike-specific TCR breadth than placebo recipients. Once vaccination had occurred, spike-specific CD8+ and CD4+ T cell responses reportedly showed substantial breadth.

Notes on this clone: What it binds is not known.

Treatment: about 20 received Ad26.COV2.S at low or high dose, single or two shots; roughly five received placebo; per-sample allocation not given. Sampling occurred on day 63 after the first vaccine or placebo injection. J lost 2 bases, V lost 2 bases, and 5 bases had no gene match. Germline V gives CDR1 LGHNA, CDR2 YSLEER. The CDR3 loop spans 16 amino acids. The protocol was immunoSEQ multiplex PCR, while the TCRdb copy is restricted to in-frame clones and leaves out a portion. The table includes fewer than 600,000 clones, roughly 87% detected once. This sequence originates from a person between 18 and 65 years old who received the Ad26.COV2.S COVID-19 vaccine or a placebo. The rearrangement joins TRBV4-3 to TRBJ2-3, with TRBD2 matching 9 bases. Sequences were derived from peripheral blood, sampled in a trial of Ad26.COV2.S vaccine versus placebo. CDR3 residues: CASSQRLAGPTDTQYF. For the CDR3, the DNA is TGCGCCAGCAGCCAAAGGCTAGCGGGGCCCACAGATACGCAGTATTTT.